A selection of T cell receptor beta chains follows, all from one sample in a study of shared clonotypes between healthy human individuals. Generated by immunoSEQ multiplex PCR, the TCRdb table keeps only in-frame clones and is missing some. This table holds about 670,000 clones, about 78% found once. The sample comprised memory CD4+ T cells sorted from blood. The origin of the receptors is a woman aged 25 to 39 in good health. The CDR3 runs from the conserved cysteine through the conserved F or W. A D gene is named only where the DNA matches it firmly. Clone size is not always given. Where it is, it says once, few, many or a class for expanded clones.

d_gene	v_gene	j_gene	abundance	CDR3nt	CDR3aa
NA	TRBV5-1	TRBJ2-1	few	TGCGCCAGCAGCTTGGAACAGGATTTCAATGAGCAGTTCTTC	CASSLEQDFNEQFF
NA	TRBV4-1	TRBJ2-7	few	TGCGCCAGCAGCCAAGATTGGGCGCGGGTTGACGAGCAGTACTTC	CASSQDWARVDEQYF
TRBD2	TRBV7-2	TRBJ2-5	NA	TGTGCCAGCAGCGCCGGGACTAGCAGAGAGACCCAGTACTTC	CASSAGTSRETQYF
NA	TRBV6-1	TRBJ2-7	NA	TGTGCCAGCAGTTGGACGGATGGCTCCTACGAGCAGTACTTC	CASSWTDGSYEQYF
NA	TRBV4-2	TRBJ1-2	NA	TGTGCCAGCAGCCAAGAGACCGGAAGGACCTTC	CASSQETGRTF
NA	TRBV21-1	TRBJ1-1	NA	TGTGCCAGCACCCCGGGAGGGAGGGATGGTGAAGCTTTCTTT	CASTPGGRDGEAFF
TRBD2	TRBV18	TRBJ2-7	once	TGTGCCAGCTCACCTCGACTAGCGGGAGCCGCCTACGAGCAGTACTTC	CASSPRLAGAAYEQYF
NA	TRBV18	TRBJ2-7	NA	TGTGCCAGCTCACCACTTGGACAAGGCTACGAGCAGTACTTC	CASSPLGQGYEQYF
NA	TRBV27	TRBJ1-5	NA	TGTGCCAGCAGTTCCAAGGCCGATCAGCCCCAGCATTTT	CASSSKADQPQHF
TRBD1	TRBV19	TRBJ1-5	few	TGTGCCAGTAGTATCGAGGGGACAGGGGAGGGTCAGCCCCAGCATTTT	CASSIEGTGEGQPQHF
NA	TRBV19	TRBJ2-1	NA	TGTGCCAGTAGTATAGACTTACTAGGAACAAATGAGCAGTTCTTC	CASSIDLLGTNEQFF
NA	TRBV5-6	TRBJ2-4	NA	TGTGCCAGCAGCTTGTGGGGGGCCAAAAACATTCAGTACTTC	CASSLWGAKNIQYF
NA	TRBV7-9	TRBJ2-7	few	TGTGCCAGCAGCTTCTTCGCGTACTACGAGCAGTACTTC	CASSFFAYYEQYF
TRBD1	TRBV7-9	TRBJ1-3	few	TGTGCCAGCAGCTTATGGACGGACAGGGCTGGAAACACCATATATTTT	CASSLWTDRAGNTIYF
TRBD2	TRBV9	TRBJ2-3	NA	TGTGCCAGCAGCGGTAGCGGGAGTTGGCCAGATACGCAGTATTTT	CASSGSGSWPDTQYF
NA	TRBV19	TRBJ2-3	NA	TGTGCCAGTAGTATTGGCCTGGCAGATACGCAGTATTTT	CASSIGLADTQYF
NA	TRBV11-3	TRBJ2-2	NA	TGTGCCAGCAGCTTATTAGACACCGGGGAGCTGTTTTTT	CASSLLDTGELFF
NA	TRBV14	TRBJ2-5	NA	TGTGCCAGCAGCCGGACGGACGCTGGAGAGACCCAGTACTTC	CASSRTDAGETQYF
NA	TRBV21-1	TRBJ2-7	NA	TGTGCCAGCGGAAAGACGCGCCCGGGGACGAGGGCCGAGCAGTACTTC	CASGKTRPGTRAEQYF
TRBD1	TRBV4-1	TRBJ1-1	NA	TGCGCCAGCAGGAGCGTACAGGGGGCGAGTGGTAAAACTGAAGCTTTCTTT	CASRSVQGASGKTEAFF
NA	TRBV25-1	TRBJ1-1	NA	TGTGCCAGCAGTGATTATACACTAAGGAGCACTGAAGCTTTCTTT	CASSDYTLRSTEAFF
NA	TRBV28	TRBJ1-1	NA	TGTGCCAGCATTTGGCGGCGGAACACTGAAGCTTTCTTT	CASIWRRNTEAFF
NA	TRBV5-6	TRBJ2-5	NA	TGTGCCAGCAGCTTGAGTACGGGGATCCCAGAGACCCAGTACTTC	CASSLSTGIPETQYF
TRBD2	TRBV25-1	TRBJ2-2	NA	TGTGCCAGCAGTGAATGGGGGTTAGCGGGAGGTTCGACCGGGGAGCTGTTTTTT	CASSEWGLAGGSTGELFF
TRBD2	TRBV7-9	TRBJ2-1	NA	TGTGCCAGCCTCAAGGGTAGCGGGAGTCCTATGAGAAACAATGAGCAGTTCTTC	CASLKGSGSPMRNNEQFF
TRBD1	TRBV28	TRBJ2-5	NA	TGTGCCAGCAGCGACCCAGGGGGTGTTGGGGAGACCCAGTACTTC	CASSDPGGVGETQYF
TRBD2	TRBV7-3	TRBJ2-7	NA	TGTGCCAGCAGCCTGACTAGCGACCACGAGCAGTACTTC	CASSLTSDHEQYF
NA	TRBV7-2	TRBJ1-2	once	TGTGCCAGCAGCCTGCACCGGCAGCTCTATGGCTACACCTTC	CASSLHRQLYGYTF
TRBD1	TRBV5-1	TRBJ1-1	NA	TGCGCCAGCAAAGGTACAGGGGATTTTTTGTCCACTGAAGCTTTCTTT	CASKGTGDFLSTEAFF
NA	TRBV5-1	TRBJ2-7	NA	TGCGCCAGCAGCTTGGTTGGGTCCCACGAGCAGTACTTC	CASSLVGSHEQYF
TRBD2	TRBV4-1	TRBJ2-5	NA	TGCGCCAGCAGCCCCACCGAAGCGGGAGGGCTAGAGACCCAGTACTTC	CASSPTEAGGLETQYF
NA	TRBV15	TRBJ2-2	NA	TGTGCCACCAGCTGGGTGCCGGGCAGGGGTAACACCGGGGAGCTGTTTTTT	CATSWVPGRGNTGELFF
TRBD1	TRBV28	TRBJ2-7	few	TGTGCCAGCAGTTCCGGACAGGGGAGCTCCTACGAGCAGTACTTC	CASSSGQGSSYEQYF
NA	TRBV5-4	TRBJ2-6	NA	TGTGCCAGCAGCCATGACAGCTCTGGGGCCAACGTCCTGACTTTC	CASSHDSSGANVLTF
NA	TRBV21-1	TRBJ2-1	NA	TGTGCCAGCAGCAAAGCACAAACATCTACTACGACAGGGGGCTATTTCAATGAGCAGTTCTTC	CASSKAQTSTTTGGYFNEQFF
TRBD2	TRBV6-5	TRBJ2-4	NA	TGTGCCAGCAGTTACTCTGCGGCAGCGGGGGTCAACATTCAGTACTTC	CASSYSAAAGVNIQYF
NA	TRBV28	TRBJ1-1	NA	TGTGCCAGCACCCCTCGAGCCCTGAACACTGAAGCTTTCTTT	CASTPRALNTEAFF
NA	TRBV18	TRBJ1-1	NA	TGTGCCAGCTCACCAATTACCAGGAACACTGAAGCTTTCTTT	CASSPITRNTEAFF
NA	TRBV9	TRBJ1-2	NA	TGTGCCAGCAGCGTAGACCGGGGTATTGATGGCTACACCTTC	CASSVDRGIDGYTF
NA	TRBV5-1	TRBJ2-2	NA	TGCGCCAGCAGCTTGGTACCGCTAACCGGGGAGCTGTTTTTT	CASSLVPLTGELFF
NA	TRBV5-6	TRBJ2-7	NA	TGTGCCAGCAGCTTGGGGGACATCGGTACAACGTACTTC	CASSLGDIGTTYF
TRBD2	TRBV5-8	TRBJ2-3	once	TGTGCCAGCAGCTCCGGGACTAGCGGGGGAAGCACAGATACGCAGTATTTT	CASSSGTSGGSTDTQYF
NA	TRBV14	TRBJ2-3	many	TGTGCCAGCAGCCAAGGGGGATCGGGGTACCAAGATACGCAGTATTTT	CASSQGGSGYQDTQYF
TRBD1	TRBV6-1	TRBJ1-4	NA	TGTGCCAGCAGTGTGCAGGGGGATGAAAAACTGTTTTTT	CASSVQGDEKLFF
NA	TRBV6-6	TRBJ1-5	NA	TGTGCCAGCAGCCGGACAGTCTTGACTCAGCCCCAGCATTTT	CASSRTVLTQPQHF
NA	TRBV18	TRBJ1-3	NA	TGTGCCAGCTCACCACGGACCGCCTCTGGAAACACCATATATTTT	CASSPRTASGNTIYF
NA	TRBV14	TRBJ1-1	once	TGTGCCAGCAGCCACAACCCATGGACTGAAGCTTTCTTT	CASSHNPWTEAFF
NA	TRBV6-6	TRBJ2-2	NA	TGTGCCAGCAGTTACTCGAACCTCCCCGGGGGGGAGCTGTTTTTT	CASSYSNLPGGELFF
NA	TRBV30	TRBJ2-5	NA	TGTGCCTGGATGCCCCACCGTGGGGCTCCGGAGACCCAGTACTTC	CAWMPHRGAPETQYF
NA	TRBV19	TRBJ1-3	NA	TGTGCCAGTCTTCGGGGGGATTCCTCCTCTTCTGGAAACACCATATATTTT	CASLRGDSSSSGNTIYF
TRBD2	TRBV11-3	TRBJ2-5	NA	TGTGCCAGCAGCTTTTTAGCGGGAGCAGAGACCCAGTACTTC	CASSFLAGAETQYF
NA	TRBV10-3	TRBJ2-1	NA	TGTGCCACCAGGGACAGCGGGACGCCCTACAATGAGCAGTTCTTC	CATRDSGTPYNEQFF
NA	TRBV30	TRBJ1-1	many	TGTGCCTGGAGTTTGTGGGAGGTTTCGACTGAAGCTTTCTTT	CAWSLWEVSTEAFF